This paragraph covers one T cell receptor (beta chain) sequence. This record belongs to a study of blood T cell repertoires in COVID-19. In the study overall: The United States, Italy and Spain supplied acute and convalescent COVID-19 samples. PBMCs, B-cell-depleted T cells, or T cells provided the cDNA or gDNA that made up the material.

Per the original methods: By means of reference gene primer amplification, nucleated cell counts were estimated. Clones were read by immunoSEQ multiplex PCR, and TCRdb kept only the in-frame ones, dropping some. For V, J and clone size, that table is used; D and trimming come from the DNA. The sample has roughly 86,000 clones, approximately 86% seen once. CDR3 length: 15 residues. After removal of 4 bases from V and 4 bases from J, the junction contained 10 bases not matched to a gene. Germline V CDR1 and CDR2: SGHVS, FQNEAQ. Patients in Seattle were enrolled during active infection, then followed longitudinally.

The receptor comes from a woman of 80 years or more with COVID-19, enrolled during active disease. This chain uses TRBV7-8 with TRBJ2-7, with TRBD1 identical over 7 bases. Sequencing input: peripheral blood. Here the CDR3 DNA reads TGTGCCAGCAGCTCCTATCAGACAGGGATGTACGAGCAGTACTTC. Translation: CASSSYQTGMYEQYF.